Sequencing of this TCR beta chain was carried out in a study of identical twins. General study results and limits: Conclusions rested on cross-sectional statistics rather than following the same donors. While abundant cord blood beta clonotypes carried fewer insertions, memory repertoires showed no such pattern.

This clonotype was recorded a few times. The antigen remains undetermined. Everyone who gave samples was a healthy Caucasian. Trimming took 3 bases from V and 1 from J; bases not matched to a gene: 3. The CDR3 extends over 15 amino acids. Looked up from germline, CDR1 is SNHLY and CDR2 is FYNNEI. TCRdb re-derived calls from the 5' RACE reads in MiXCR, one entry per CDR3 protein. The sample records roughly 1,500,000 distinct CDR3 sequences, roughly a third being singletons. The material sequenced was cord blood. The TCR sequence derives from a newborn girl in good health. The chain employs TRBV2 and TRBJ2-5; TRBD1 matches at 9 bases. The CDR3 DNA follows: TGTGCCAGCAGTGAGGGACAGGGCGTCCAAGAGACCCAGTACTTC. It is translated as CASSEGQGVQETQYF.